Below, 22 T cell receptor beta chains from the same sample are listed, as sequenced in a study of T cells after yellow fever vaccination. Each CDR3 protein is one row after TCRdb ran MiXCR on the 5' RACE reads. The sample consists of 450,000 to 650,000 distinct CDR3 sequences, 20% to 25% of them appearing once. Source: PBMCs, taken 21 days after the first yellow fever vaccination. The source is a man aged 18 to 29 who received the YFV17D yellow fever vaccine.

The sample holds many counts of this clonotype. The chain links TRBV11-2 to TRBJ2-5; D call uncertain. V was pared by 2 bases and J by 1 base, with 5 bases between. The V gene's germline CDR1 is SGHAT and CDR2 FQNNGV. This CDR3 comprises 13 residues. The CDR3 bases are TGTGCCAGCAGCTTACATATCCAAGAGACCCAGTACTTC. This encodes CASSLHIQETQYF.

J is TRBJ2-2 and V is TRBV5-1; D remains unclear. V was pared by 0 bases and J by 6 bases, with 12 bases between. CDR3 length equals 15 residues. From germline, CDR1 is SGHRS and CDR2 YFSETQ. This CDR3 is CASSLDRAVAGELFF. The CDR3 DNA is TGCGCCAGCAGCTTGGATAGGGCGGTAGCCGGGGAGCTGTTTTTT.

The genes are TRBV7-9 and TRBJ1-2; TRBD1 matches 9 bases. This CDR3 has 17 amino acids. The germline V gene encodes CDR1 SEHNR and CDR2 FQNEAQ (reference sequence). The trim removed 1 base at V and 8 bases at J, leaving 14 bases unmatched. CDR3 sequence (DNA): TGTGCCAGCAGCTTAGGACCGGGACAGGGCGTTTCTGCCGGCTACACCTTC. Translating it yields CASSLGPGQGVSAGYTF.

This clonotype showed up just a few times. This CDR3 reads CASSPLMVGQFYVLTF. CDR3 coding DNA: TGTGCCAGCTCACCACTAATGGTGGGACAGTTTTACGTCCTGACTTTC. J is TRBJ2-6 and V is TRBV18; 7 nucleotides line up with TRBD1. Germline V CDR1 and CDR2: KGHSH, LQKENI. V gave up 1 base and J gave up 11 bases; unmatched junction bases: 11. CDR3 size: 16 residues.

This clonotype showed up just a few times. This chain links TRBV4-3 with TRBJ1-1, with 7 bases lining up with TRBD1. V lost 2 bases, J lost 4 bases, and 4 bases stayed unmatched. The germline gives CDR1 LGHNA, CDR2 YSLEER. The CDR3 contains 14 residues. The CDR3 sequence is CASSQMRQGTEAFF. The DNA for the CDR3 is TGCGCCAGCAGCCAAATGCGACAGGGCACTGAAGCTTTCTTT.

In this sample, this clonotype turned up a few times. The CDR3 region is CASVGTSGAYTQYF. For the CDR3, the DNA is TGTGCCAGCGTCGGGACTAGCGGGGCATATACGCAGTATTTT. The chain employs TRBV7-2 and TRBJ2-3, with 13 nucleotides matching TRBD2. The trim removed 8 bases at V and 7 bases at J, leaving 6 bases unmatched. CDR1 SGHTA and CDR2 FQGNSA come from the germline V gene. The CDR3 sequence is 14 residues long.

V is TRBV5-8 and J is TRBJ1-1; 8 positions match TRBD1. With V trimmed by 0 bases and J by 3 bases, 1 base remained unmatched. CDR3 length: 14 residues. CDR1 and CDR2 from the germline V gene are SGHTS and YDEGEE. CDR3 region: CASSLETGDTEAFF. CDR3 nucleotides: TGTGCCAGCAGCTTGGAGACAGGGGACACTGAAGCTTTCTTT.

This clonotype was observed a few times. The J gene is TRBJ1-1, the V gene TRBV5-1; possible D gene TRBD1, 5 bases. V was shortened by 4 bases and J by 0 bases, with 22 bases between the two germline ends. The CDR3 is 18 residues long. Germline V gene data show CDR1 as SGHRS and CDR2 as YFSETQ. The CDR3 DNA reads as TGCGCCAGCAGCCAAGGGACGGCTGAATCATACATGAACACTGAAGCTTTCTTT. Residues: CASSQGTAESYMNTEAFF.

This clonotype appeared a few times. In DNA form, the CDR3 reads TGTGCCAGCAGCTTGGTCGTTTACACCGGGGAGCTGTTTTTT. Amino acids: CASSLVVYTGELFF. The chain links TRBV5-5 to TRBJ2-2; D gene uncertain. Germline loops: CDR1 SGHKS, CDR2 YYEKEE (reference sequence). This CDR3 has 14 amino acids. The ends were cut back, 0 bases at V and 3 bases at J, with 6 bases in the middle.

This clonotype has more than one count but fewer than ten. J is TRBJ2-2 and V is TRBV4-2; D uncertain. Looked up from germline, CDR1 is LGHNA and CDR2 is YNFKEQ. This CDR3 has 13 residues. Trimming pared 4 bases from V and 7 bases from J, leaving 10 bases between. Here the CDR3 reads CASSPPRDGELFF. The CDR3 nucleotides are TGTGCCAGCAGCCCACCCCGAGACGGGGAGCTGTTTTTT.

V gene TRBV6-2 or TRBV6-3 combines with J gene TRBJ2-1; perhaps TRBD2 as D (6 bases). Trimming left V 8 bases short and J 7 bases short, with 18 bases between. The CDR3 has 14 amino acids. Germline CDR1 MNHEY, CDR2 SVGEGT. The CDR3 loop reads CASRWLGGVNEQFF. CDR3 bases: TGTGCCAGCCGATGGTTGGGGGGTGTTAATGAGCAGTTCTTC.

This clonotype was seen only once. The rearrangement uses TRBV29-1 and TRBJ1-4; D not certain. The CDR3 has 14 amino acids. V was clipped by 6 bases and J by 7 bases, with 18 bases between them. Germline CDR1 and CDR2: SQVTM and ANQGSEA. CDR3 in amino acids: CSVSKGRNREKLFF. The CDR3 DNA reads as TGCAGCGTGTCGAAGGGCCGGAATCGTGAAAAACTGTTTTTT.

This chain connects TRBV4-1 to TRBJ2-7; 7 bases are shared with TRBD1. J was trimmed by 2 bases and V by 4 bases; bases with no gene match: 11. Germline V CDR1 and CDR2: MGHRA, YSYEKL. The CDR3 runs 16 residues. CDR3 loop: CASSPTPGTATYEQYF. CDR3 coding DNA: TGCGCCAGCAGCCCAACCCCCGGGACAGCAACCTACGAGCAGTACTTC.

The chain recombines TRBV19 with TRBJ1-1, with 8 bases lining up with TRBD1. This CDR3 comprises 15 residues. Trimming cost V 5 bases and J 5 bases; bases outside gene matches: 10. Germline lookup yields CDR1 LNHDA and CDR2 SQIVND (reference sequence). The CDR3: CASSHSGTGWTEAFF. The CDR3 coding sequence is TGTGCCAGTAGTCATTCGGGGACAGGATGGACTGAAGCTTTCTTT.

The sample holds a few counts of this clonotype. The CDR3 protein is CAWWPGGAYEQYF. As DNA, the CDR3 is TGTGCCTGGTGGCCAGGGGGCGCCTACGAGCAGTACTTC. The V and J genes are TRBV30 and TRBJ2-7; 8 nucleotides match TRBD1. CDR3 size: 13 residues. The germline CDR1 and CDR2 sequences are GTSNPN and SVGIG (reference sequence). V was pared by 5 bases and J by 2 bases, with 5 bases of the junction left unmatched.

The table lists this clonotype with many counts. The rearrangement uses TRBV3-1 and TRBJ2-1; 8 bases line up with TRBD2. Germline CDR1 reads LGHDT; CDR2 reads YNNKEL (reference sequence). V trimming: 0 bases; J trimming: 3 bases; junction bases outside the gene matches: 13. CDR3 length: 19 amino acids. CDR3: CASSQDIRETSEFYNEQFF. For the CDR3, the DNA is TGTGCCAGCAGCCAAGATATCAGGGAGACTAGCGAGTTCTACAATGAGCAGTTCTTC.

The V and J genes are TRBV7-2 and TRBJ1-1, with D tentatively TRBD1 (6 bases). This CDR3 is 14 amino acids long. Germline-derived CDR1 and CDR2 are SGHTA and FQGNSA. With 7 bases removed from V and 7 bases from J, the gap between germline ends came to 19 bases. The CDR3 region is CASTSSPRGGEAFF. CDR3 nucleotide sequence: TGTGCCAGCACCTCATCCCCCAGGGGAGGTGAAGCTTTCTTT.

CDR3 sequence reads: CASSISTGNTEAFF. Here the CDR3 DNA reads TGTGCCAGCAGCATATCAACAGGGAACACTGAAGCTTTCTTT. The chain combines TRBV7-9 with TRBJ1-1; weak D call: TRBD1 (5 bases). With 5 bases removed from V and 1 base from J, the gap between germline ends came to 11 bases. In germline, CDR1 is SEHNR, CDR2 FQNEAQ (reference sequence). The CDR3 sequence is 14 residues long.

This chain links TRBV5-1 with TRBJ1-4, with 8 bases fitting TRBD1. The junction had 8 bases not matched to a gene; V was cut back by 3 bases and J by 7 bases. The CDR3 contains 15 residues. Germline V CDR1 and CDR2: SGHRS, YFSETQ. The CDR3: CASSSSTGEGEKLFF. The DNA of the CDR3 is TGCGCCAGCAGCTCGTCGACAGGGGAAGGTGAAAAACTGTTTTTT.

This clonotype was counted many times. The chain has TRBV5-6 and TRBJ1-4; no clear D gene. Trimming took off 2 bases at V and 8 bases at J, with 13 bases between the two ends. CDR1 and CDR2 (germline): SGHDT, YYEEEE. The CDR3 runs to 14 residues. CDR3 protein: CASSFRPLVEKLFF. The DNA for the CDR3 is TGTGCCAGCAGCTTCCGACCTCTTGTAGAAAAACTGTTTTTT.

V is TRBV29-1 and J is TRBJ2-1, with TRBD2 matching 11 bases. J was trimmed by 0 bases and V by 4 bases; bases with no gene match: 8. In germline, CDR1 is SQVTM, CDR2 ANQGSEA. CDR3 length: 17 amino acids. CDR3 nucleotides: TGCAGCGTTGTAGGACTAGCGGGCGTTAGCTCCTACAATGAGCAGTTCTTC. Translated, it gives CSVVGLAGVSSYNEQFF.

This clonotype was seen a few times. The chain joins TRBV5-4 to TRBJ2-1, with D hard to call. This CDR3 has 12 residues. V dropped 0 bases and J dropped 10 bases, with 8 bases sitting between them. Per the germline V gene, CDR1 is SGHNT and CDR2 is YYREEE (reference sequence). DNA of the CDR3: TGTGCCAGCAGCTTGGCCAAGGAAGAGCAGTTCTTC. This sequence encodes CASSLAKEEQFF.